This entry lists 11 T cell receptor beta chains sequenced from one sample in a study of blood T cell repertoires in COVID-19. Assay: immunoSEQ multiplex PCR; the TCRdb copy retains only in-frame clones and omits some. In the table there are tens of thousands of clones, 65% to 90% of which are singletons. Sequencing was done on a sample of peripheral blood. The origin of the receptors is a man aged 45 to 65 with COVID-19, enrolled during active disease.

V usage is TRBV19 and J usage is TRBJ1-1; 11 bases align to TRBD1. The CDR3 consists of 16 residues. Trimming took 5 bases from V and 3 from J; bases not matched to a gene: 8. From germline, CDR1 is LNHDA and CDR2 SQIVND (reference sequence). CDR3 sequence reads: CASSPRTGGSHTEAFF. For the CDR3, the DNA is TGTGCCAGTAGTCCCCGGACAGGGGGCTCGCACACTGAAGCTTTCTTT. Full variable domain (outside the CDR3, taken from reference TRBV19 and TRBJ1-1): DGGITQSPKYLFRKEGQNVTLSCEQNLNHDAMYWYRQDPGQGLRLIYYSQIVNDFQKGDIAEGYSVSREKKESFPLTVTSAQKNPTAFYLCASSPRTGGSHTEAFFGQGTRLTVV.

V and J are TRBV3-1 (or the pseudogene TRBV3-2) and TRBJ2-7, with TRBD1 as a possible D gene (5 bases). Germline V CDR1 and CDR2: LGHDT, YNNKEL (reference sequence). Trimming cost V 6 bases and J 1 base, with 7 bases left between them. This CDR3 has 12 amino acids. CDR3 protein: CASSSGSYEQYF. DNA for the CDR3: TGTGCCAGCAGTTCAGGGTCCTACGAGCAGTACTTC.

The CDR3 loop reads CSARQVSGYTF. The CDR3 DNA sequence: TGCAGTGCTAGACAGGTGAGTGGCTACACCTTC. The chain recombines TRBV20-1 with TRBJ1-2; D uncertain. Trimming cost V 2 bases and J 7 bases, with 8 bases left between them. CDR1 and CDR2 (germline): DFQATT, SNEGSKA (reference sequence). This CDR3 spans 11 amino acids.

The chain joins TRBV6-5 to TRBJ1-6; D unclear. Germline CDR1 reads MNHEY; CDR2 reads SVGAGI. V was pared by 11 bases and J by 0 bases, with 5 bases between. The CDR3 is 12 residues long. The CDR3 protein is CASSSYNSPLHF. The DNA for the CDR3 is TGTGCCTCCAGCTCCTATAATTCACCCCTCCACTTT.

The chain employs TRBV6-1 and TRBJ1-4; TRBD1 might be the D (6 bases). Germline CDR1 reads MNHNS; CDR2 reads SASEGT. This CDR3 region has 13 residues. The V gene lost 2 bases and the J gene lost 11 bases, with 12 bases spanning the gap. The CDR3 spells CASSELQTGKLFF. The CDR3 DNA sequence: TGTGCCAGCAGTGAACTCCAAACAGGGAAACTGTTTTTT.

This chain joins TRBV15 and TRBJ2-2, with TRBD2 identical over 11 bases. CDR3 length: 18 amino acids. In germline, CDR1 is LNHNV, CDR2 YYDKDF (reference sequence). The junction had 9 bases not matched to a gene; V was cut back by 0 bases and J by 6 bases. CDR3 DNA: TGTGCCACCAGCAGAGAAAGGCCTAGCGGGAGGATCGCCGGGGAGCTGTTTTTT. Its translation: CATSRERPSGRIAGELFF.

CDR3 region: CASTPLNTGELFF. The CDR3 DNA sequence: TGTGCCAGCACCCCTTTGAACACCGGGGAGCTGTTTTTT. The chain combines TRBV3-1 (or the pseudogene TRBV3-2) with TRBJ2-2; D is unresolved. V lost 7 bases to trimming and J lost 1 base, with 7 bases between them. The CDR3 extends over 13 amino acids. Germline assignment: CDR1 LGHDT and CDR2 YNNKEL (reference sequence).

Concerning this clone: In the same sample, other DNA sequences code for this CDR3. The rearrangement uses TRBV5-1 and TRBJ2-7; 9 positions match TRBD2. The germline CDR1 and CDR2 sequences are SGHRS and YFSETQ. CDR3 length equals 15 residues. V lost 4 bases and J lost 4; bases outside the gene matches: 9. The CDR3 DNA sequence: TGCGCCAGCAGCCTACAAGCGGGAGGCCGGTACGAGCAGTACTTC. The encoded protein is CASSLQAGGRYEQYF.

The chain combines TRBV27 with TRBJ1-3, with 9 bases matching TRBD1. The V gene's germline CDR1 is MNHEY and CDR2 SMNVEV (reference sequence). CDR3 length equals 14 residues. V was clipped by 5 bases and J by 4 bases; unmatched bases: 3. The CDR3 DNA is TGTGCCAGCAGTGCCGGGACAGGGGGAAACACCATATATTTT. This sequence encodes CASSAGTGGNTIYF.

The table lists this clone with a count of one. This chain connects TRBV7-2 to TRBJ2-1, with TRBD2 matching over 9 bases. This CDR3 is 16 amino acids long. V lost 0 bases to trimming and J lost 6 bases; unmatched junction nucleotides: 6. Germline assignment: CDR1 SGHTA and CDR2 FQGNSA. CDR3 sequence reads: CASSLAASGTPNEQFF. The CDR3 coding sequence is TGTGCCAGCAGCTTAGCGGCTAGCGGGACACCCAATGAGCAGTTCTTC.

This clone is a singleton in its sample. The chain recombines TRBV28 with TRBJ1-1, with 8 bases aligning to TRBD1. The CDR3 totals 15 residues. Germline assignment: CDR1 MDHEN and CDR2 SYDVKM. V trimming: 5 bases; J trimming: 4 bases; junction bases outside the gene matches: 9. DNA for the CDR3: TGTGCCAGCAGTCCCTTGGACAGGGCCGGCACTGAAGCTTTCTTT. Translating it yields CASSPLDRAGTEAFF. Filled out from reference TRBV28 and TRBJ1-1, the complete variable domain reads DVKVTQSSRYLVKRTGEKVFLECVQDMDHENMFWYRQDPGLGLRLIYFSYDVKMKEKGDIPEGYSVSREKKERFSLILESASTNQTSMYLCASSPLDRAGTEAFFGQGTRLTVV.